These 2 T cell receptor beta chains came from one sample sequenced in a study of regulatory T cells in long-lasting Graves disease. Time point in this sample: newly diagnosed GD, antithyroid drugs for less than 3 months. RNA from PBMCs was the source of the TCR library. CDR3 regions were amplified by Arm-PCR using iRepertoire HTBI primers to build TCR beta libraries. TCRdb fed the multiplex PCR reads into MiXCR, producing one record per CDR3 protein. The data hold about 540,000 distinct CDR3 sequences, with about 13% observed a single time. These records were also assigned to another study, of T cells in Graves' hyperthyroidism and ophthalmopathy.

Here the sequenced sample was peripheral blood mononuclear cells (PBMCs), taken at new diagnosis, from a patient treated with antithyroid drugs. These receptors were taken from a young man with Graves disease.

Concerning this clonotype itself: This may stem from a read error, because a much larger clone lies one nucleotide away. V usage is TRBV10-3 and J usage is TRBJ2-3; 8 bases align to TRBD2. The CDR3 runs to 16 residues. The germline CDR1 and CDR2 sequences are ENHRY and SYGVKD. With V trimmed by 3 bases and J by 5 bases, 10 bases remained unmatched. This CDR3 reads CAISDPSGRGEDTQYF. The CDR3 DNA reads as TGTGCCATCAGTGACCCGAGCGGGAGAGGTGAAGATACGCAGTATTTT.

Concerning this clonotype: The germline gene is not matched at one end of the junction; a read error may be the cause. V usage is TRBV11-3 and J usage is TRBJ2-7; 7 bases fit TRBD2. The germline CDR1 and CDR2 sequences are SGHNT and YENEEA. The CDR3 has 13 residues. CDR3 in DNA: TGTGCCAGCAGCACCGGGGGGACCGGGGAGCTGTACTTC. Translated: CASSTGGTGELYF.